A single sample is the source of the 29 T cell receptor beta chains below, sequenced in a study of identical twins. TCRdb re-analysed the 5' RACE reads in MiXCR, keeping a single row per CDR3 protein. The repertoire has 1.5 million to 2 million distinct CDR3 sequences, about 30% of them found once; the top ten carry 0.27%. The sample taken for sequencing was cord blood. Source of these receptors: a newborn girl in good health.

The chain is built from TRBV3-1 and TRBJ2-5; D is perhaps TRBD1 or TRBD2 (6 bases each). The V end lost 0 bases, the J end lost 11 bases, and 16 bases lay between the germline ends. In germline, CDR1 is LGHDT, CDR2 YNNKEL (reference sequence). The CDR3 length is 14 residues. The CDR3 DNA is TGTGCCAGCAGCCAAGATGGGGGGCGCAATGAGCAGTACTTC. This sequence encodes CASSQDGGRNEQYF.

This clonotype has a handful of counts. V is TRBV3-1 and J is TRBJ1-2; D is ambiguous. Germline V gene lookup returns CDR1 LGHDT and CDR2 YNNKEL (reference sequence). Trimming took off 6 bases at V and 8 bases at J, with 22 bases between the two ends. This CDR3 region has 15 residues. The CDR3 region is CASRRAYKARTGYTF. The DNA for the CDR3 is TGTGCCAGCAGACGGGCGTACAAAGCACGGACGGGCTACACCTTC.

V usage is TRBV12-3 or TRBV12-4 and J usage is TRBJ2-7, with 11 bases matching TRBD2. This CDR3 has 14 residues. After removal of 6 bases from V and 5 bases from J, the junction contained 6 bases not matched to a gene. The CDR3 here is CASSRSTSGNEQYF. CDR3 nucleotides: TGTGCCAGCAGCCGATCGACTAGCGGGAACGAGCAGTACTTC.

The chain joins TRBV27 to TRBJ1-5; 7 nucleotides match TRBD1. The CDR3 sequence is 14 residues long. V dropped 8 bases and J dropped 1; count of bases not matched to a gene: 5. Germline V gene lookup returns CDR1 MNHEY and CDR2 SMNVEV (reference sequence). The CDR3 coding sequence is TGTGCCAGCGGAGAACAGGGGAGCAATCAGCCCCAGCATTTT. Its protein product is CASGEQGSNQPQHF.

Points on this clonotype: This may arise from a read error, as a much more abundant clone is one base away. The V gene is TRBV27, the J gene TRBJ2-5; no clear D gene. Germline V gene lookup returns CDR1 MNHEY and CDR2 SMNVEV (reference sequence). The CDR3 is 15 residues long. Trimming took 0 bases from V and 11 from J, leaving 19 bases between them. This CDR3 is CASSLSGPPYNEQYF. The CDR3 coding sequence is TGTGCCAGCAGTTTATCAGGGCCCCCCTACAATGAGCAGTACTTC.

This clonotype was counted only a few times. The chain combines TRBV2 with TRBJ1-4; D unclear. Germline CDR1 is SNHLY and CDR2 is FYNNEI. The CDR3 has 14 amino acids. V dropped 2 bases and J dropped 10 bases, with 14 bases sitting between them. The chain's CDR3 is CASSEYGSVVKLFF. The CDR3 DNA reads as TGTGCCAGCAGTGAATACGGGTCTGTCGTAAAACTGTTTTTT.

This clonotype came up a few times. This chain joins TRBV20-1 and TRBJ2-3; possible D gene TRBD1, 5 bases. The V end was cut by 2 bases, the J end by 0 bases, with 15 bases between. The CDR3 covers 16 residues. Germline assignment: CDR1 DFQATT and CDR2 SNEGSKA (reference sequence). DNA of the CDR3: TGCAGTGCTAGACCTTTTGGGGCGCCTAGCACAGATACGCAGTATTTT. Translating it yields CSARPFGAPSTDTQYF.

This clonotype was seen only a few times. The V and J genes are TRBV14 and TRBJ1-2; D call uncertain. The CDR3 has 13 residues. Deletions cut 0 bases from V and 8 bases from J, with 10 bases between. Looked up from germline, CDR1 is SGHDN and CDR2 is FVKESK. The CDR3 nucleotides are TGTGCCAGCAGCCAAGAGATAGGGTACGGCTACACCTTC. The encoded protein is CASSQEIGYGYTF.

This clonotype was recorded at least ten times. This rearrangement joins TRBV6-5 to TRBJ2-7, with D possibly matching TRBD1 (6 bases). The CDR3 totals 13 residues. Between the trimmed V and J ends, which lost 2 bases and 6 bases, there was a span of 11 bases. Germline-derived CDR1 and CDR2 are MNHEY and SVGAGI. CDR3 sequence (DNA): TGTGCCAGCAGTTACAGGGACAACGGCGAGCAGTACTTC. Amino acids: CASSYRDNGEQYF.

V and J are TRBV5-1 and TRBJ1-2; D is possibly TRBD1 (5 bases). Germline V gene data show CDR1 as SGHRS and CDR2 as YFSETQ. The CDR3 length is 13 residues. The ends were cut back, 6 bases at V and 4 bases at J, with 13 bases in the middle. CDR3 in amino acids: CASTMGGSYGYTF. CDR3 in DNA: TGCGCCAGCACAATGGGGGGGAGCTATGGCTACACCTTC.

This clonotype was observed a handful of times. This chain uses TRBV12-3 or TRBV12-4 with TRBJ2-1; 7 bases match TRBD2. The J segment lost 6 bases and the V segment lost 1 base, leaving 30 bases of the junction unmatched. The CDR3 runs 23 residues. CDR3 residues: CASSLDYGGVPTYISPQGNEQFF. CDR3 bases: TGTGCCAGCAGTTTAGACTATGGGGGGGTCCCAACTTACATTTCCCCTCAGGGCAATGAGCAGTTCTTC.

This clonotype turned up a few times. This chain connects TRBV9 to TRBJ2-5, with 9 bases matching TRBD1. The closer fit of TRBJ2-7 to the DNA end suggests the J call may be wrong. Germline assignment: CDR1 SGDLS and CDR2 YYNGEE. The CDR3 has 15 amino acids. CDR3 amino acids: CASSPGQGTPYEQYF. CDR3 coding DNA: TGTGCCAGCAGCCCGGGACAGGGTACGCCCTACGAGCAGTACTTC.

The chain joins TRBV5-1 to TRBJ2-7; D not certain. The CDR3 is 14 residues long. V lost 7 bases and J 2 bases, leaving 16 bases between the germline ends. Germline CDR1 SGHRS, CDR2 YFSETQ. The CDR3 sequence: CASLWTILPYEQYF. The CDR3 nucleotides are TGCGCCAGCCTTTGGACCATTCTTCCCTACGAGCAGTACTTC.

This clonotype was observed many times. J is TRBJ2-5 and V is TRBV7-9; unclear D gene. V lost 6 bases and J 4 bases, leaving 9 bases between the germline ends. Germline CDR1 SEHNR, CDR2 FQNEAQ (reference sequence). This CDR3 spans 12 amino acids. As DNA, the CDR3 is TGTGCCAGCAGTCTCCCACTAGAGACCCAGTACTTC. Translated: CASSLPLETQYF.

This chain connects TRBV30 to TRBJ2-3; 13 nucleotides agree with TRBD2. Trimming removed 0 bases from V and 2 bases from J; junction bases left unmatched: 5. From germline, CDR1 is GTSNPN and CDR2 SVGIG (reference sequence). The CDR3 spans 17 residues. The CDR3 region has the DNA TGTGCCTGGAGTGTAGGGGGACTAGCGGGGAACACAGATACGCAGTATTTT. This encodes CAWSVGGLAGNTDTQYF.

The chain couples TRBV18 to TRBJ2-1; 9 bases align to TRBD2. V shed 3 bases, J shed 4 bases, and the junction held 10 bases outside the gene matches. The CDR3 is 17 residues long. Germline V gene lookup returns CDR1 KGHSH and CDR2 LQKENI. The CDR3 protein is CASSPSTRREGYNEQFF. The DNA of the CDR3 is TGTGCCAGCTCACCTTCCACACGGCGGGAGGGGTACAATGAGCAGTTCTTC.

This clonotype was observed at least ten times. V is TRBV5-1 and J is TRBJ2-1; D is ambiguous. The CDR3 extends over 11 amino acids. Germline CDR1 is SGHRS and CDR2 is YFSETQ. With 4 bases removed from V and 9 bases from J, the gap between germline ends came to 8 bases. The CDR3: CASSVGTEQFF. The CDR3 DNA is TGCGCCAGCAGCGTGGGTACTGAGCAGTTCTTC.

This clonotype was counted a few times. The chain combines TRBV3-1 with TRBJ1-3; D remains unclear. Germline loops: CDR1 LGHDT, CDR2 YNNKEL (reference sequence). Trimming took off 4 bases at V and 5 bases at J, with 3 bases between the two ends. CDR3 length: 11 residues. The CDR3 DNA reads as TGTGCCAGCAGCCGGAGAAACACCATATATTTT. Its protein product is CASSRRNTIYF.

The chain links TRBV20-1 to TRBJ2-3, with 7 bases lining up with TRBD2. This CDR3 is 14 amino acids long. Germline CDR1 DFQATT, CDR2 SNEGSKA (reference sequence). The CDR3 region is CRAGVTHSTDTQYF. The CDR3 DNA sequence: TGCAGGGCGGGGGTGACCCATAGCACAGATACGCAGTATTTT.

Regarding this clonotype: At one end the junction does not follow the germline gene, possibly because of a read error. The rearrangement joins TRBV20-1 to TRBJ2-1; the D gene is possibly TRBD1 (6 bases). The CDR3 sequence is 15 residues long. The germline CDR1 and CDR2 sequences are DFQATT and SNEGSKA (reference sequence). CDR3: CGARDLRQVYNEQFF. The CDR3, as DNA: TGCGGTGCTAGAGACCTTCGACAGGTCTACAATGAGCAGTTCTTC.

This chain uses TRBV4-1 with TRBJ2-1, with 11 bases lining up with TRBD2. The end of the DNA fits TRBJ2-7 better, so the J call may be wrong. This CDR3 is built from 17 residues. Germline values: CDR1 MGHRA, CDR2 YSYEKL. CDR3 sequence reads: CASRRTQTSGAYNEQYF. In DNA, the CDR3 is TGCGCCAGCAGAAGGACTCAGACTAGCGGGGCCTACAATGAGCAGTACTTC.

J is TRBJ1-5 and V is TRBV12-3 or TRBV12-4; TRBD1 aligns across 8 bases. This CDR3 comprises 18 residues. After removal of 5 bases from V and 2 bases from J, the junction contained 14 bases not matched to a gene. The CDR3: CASSRLSRGLGGNQPQHF. Written as DNA, the CDR3 is TGTGCCAGCAGTCGCTTGTCCAGGGGGCTCGGCGGCAATCAGCCCCAGCATTTT.

This clonotype was seen a few times. V gene TRBV25-1 combines with J gene TRBJ2-5; tentatively, D is TRBD2 (6 bases). The CDR3 runs to 13 residues. With 7 bases removed from V and 5 bases from J, the gap between germline ends came to 14 bases. Germline values: CDR1 MGHDK, CDR2 SYGVNS. The CDR3 bases are TGTGCCAGCATGCGCGGGACGGGTGAGACCCAGTACTTC. This codes for CASMRGTGETQYF.

The chain combines TRBV27 with TRBJ2-1, with 7 bases fitting TRBD1. Per germline, CDR1 MNHEY and CDR2 SMNVEV (reference sequence). The V and J ends lost 8 bases and 8 bases, in that order; junction bases with no gene match: 9. This CDR3 has 13 residues. Here the CDR3 DNA reads TGTGCCAGCCGATCCTACAGGGGTGATGAGCAGTTCTTC. As protein: CASRSYRGDEQFF.

The chain carries TRBV12-3 or TRBV12-4 and TRBJ2-7, with a tentative D call TRBD2 (5 bases). This CDR3 has 15 residues. Trimming cost V 2 bases and J 2 bases, with 13 bases left between them. CDR3 protein: CASSLSREPPYEQYF. The CDR3 nucleotides are TGTGCCAGCAGTTTATCGAGGGAGCCACCCTACGAGCAGTACTTC.

The sample holds a few counts of this clonotype. This rearrangement joins TRBV12-3 or TRBV12-4 to TRBJ2-3, with 13 nucleotides matching TRBD2. V lost 1 base, J lost 2 bases, and 9 bases stayed unmatched. This CDR3 is 19 amino acids long. The CDR3 sequence: CASSLVLRGLAGTTDTQYF. CDR3 DNA: TGTGCCAGCAGTTTAGTACTCCGGGGACTAGCGGGGACCACAGATACGCAGTATTTT.

This chain uses TRBV10-3 with TRBJ2-5, with 8 bases that match TRBD2. This CDR3 comprises 13 residues. The germline V gene has CDR1 ENHRY and CDR2 SYGVKD. J gave up 1 base and V 9 bases, and 4 bases lay outside the gene matches. The DNA for the CDR3 is TGTGCCATTGGTAGCGGGGCCCAAGAGACCCAGTACTTC. Protein sequence: CAIGSGAQETQYF.

The rearrangement links TRBV7-2 to TRBJ2-3; the match to TRBD2 covers 11 bases. Germline values: CDR1 SGHTA, CDR2 FQGNSA. This CDR3 is built from 14 residues. After removal of 5 bases from V and 9 bases from J, the junction contained 7 bases not matched to a gene. The CDR3 spells CASSPTSGTVTQYF. The CDR3 bases are TGTGCCAGCAGCCCGACTAGCGGGACGGTGACGCAGTATTTT. The full variable domain, its missing parts supplied by reference TRBV7-2 and TRBJ2-3, is GAGVSQSPSNKVTEKGKDVELRCDPISGHTALYWYRQSLGQGLEFLIYFQGNSAPDKSGLPSDRFSAERTGGSVSTLTIQRTQQEDSAVYLCASSPTSGTVTQYFGPGTRLTVL.

This chain uses TRBV15 with TRBJ2-1; 8 bases agree with TRBD2. The ends lost 5 bases at V and 8 bases at J; junction bases unmatched: 5. The CDR3 has 13 residues. Germline V gene sequence: CDR1 LNHNV, CDR2 YYDKDF (reference sequence). The CDR3 bases are TGTGCCACCAGCGGACTTAGCGGGGATGAGCAGTTCTTC. Its protein product is CATSGLSGDEQFF. Full variable domain (outside the CDR3, taken from reference TRBV15 and TRBJ2-1): DAMVIQNPRYQVTQFGKPVTLSCSQTLNHNVMYWYQQKSSQAPKLLFHYYDKDFNNEADTPDNFQSRRPNTSFCFLDIRSPGLGDTAMYLCATSGLSGDEQFFGPGTRLTVL.